This T cell receptor beta chain stems from a study of cytomegalovirus exposure and HLA in healthy donors. Study-wide background: Some 85 million unique TCRs, all from HLA-typed donors, were included in an early release of the data. General study points: Most TCR sequences were uncommon, yet certain public TCRs appeared in many donors. Earlier findings revealed that most TCR beta V segments proved productive either about 90% or about 30% of the time.

Trimming shortened V by 3 bases and J by 5 bases, and 19 bases separated the two germline ends. The CDR3 consists of 15 residues. Per germline, CDR1 GTSNPN and CDR2 SVGIG (reference sequence). To note about this clone: Its antigen is not known.

Researchers ran the PCR with 60 Vbeta and 13 Jbeta primers. Sequenced by immunoSEQ multiplex PCR; TCRdb stores in-frame clones only, minus some. The sample includes some 91,000 clones, around 77% of them seen just once. The chain joins TRBV30 to TRBJ1-1; D is possibly TRBD1 (5 bases). This clonotype was sampled from a man in his forties or fifties in good health and CMV-seronegative. Sequenced material: PBMCs. In DNA form, the CDR3 reads TGTGCCTGGAGAGATTTTGGGACTCGCGGGACTGAAGCTTTCTTT. Translated, it gives CAWRDFGTRGTEAFF.